Sequencing of this TCR beta chain was carried out in a study of cytomegalovirus exposure and HLA in healthy donors (dated by TCRdb to about 2017). Study-level background: An earlier analysis of approximately 640 of the donors reported 250 to 300 Gb of sequence data and roughly 100 million unique TCR beta sequences from 150 million to 200 million T cells. An early release covering more than 500 HLA-typed donors comprised about 310 gigabases of sequencing data and approximately 85 million unique TCR sequences. The genetic ancestry cluster associated with self-reported Caucasian donors included over 80% of the roughly 400 genotyped donors. The aim of the study was to test whether cataloging public T cell receptors could identify signatures of past pathogen exposure. Using immunosequencing, the study profiled T cell repertoires from around 670 subjects and related those repertoires to cytomegalovirus serostatus. Along with the approximately 700-subject first cohort, a separate validation cohort of over a hundred different subjects was used. High-throughput TCR immunosequencing, statistical association of individual TCRs with disease status, and machine learning were combined to predict cytomegalovirus infection status. A later analysis re-analyzed previously published TCR beta repertoires from 600 to 850 donors and added high-resolution HLA genotyping to study TCR occurrence patterns. In the later analysis, no new phenotypic data were used to find candidate immune exposures; instead, reliance was placed on TCR beta sequences and their occurrence across donors. An earlier analysis of approximately 580 of the donors used high-throughput TCR beta sequencing to judge whether each TCR beta V gene segment behaved as functional or pseudogenic. Donor age, sex, ethnicity and CMV serostatus were collected together with the repertoire data. In a later genetic analysis, genome-wide SNP genotypes for about 55% of the roughly 670 donors were used, and that subset was treated as a discovery cohort. All discovery cohort repertoires had been generated using a single sequencing platform. HLA typing covered class I and class II loci at four-digit resolution. The number of donors typed differed by locus, with roughly 620-630 for A, B, C, DRB1 and DQB1, more than 500 for DQA1, approximately 570 for DPA1, and some 470 for DPB1. Four or five DR-DQ haplotypes were handled as single units for association and clustering because linkage in the cohort was strong. Across 398 genotyped donors of the cohort, an average of about 250,000 unique TCR beta nucleotide sequences per donor were sequenced, and 15% to 20% of those sequences were non-productive.

The method was the immunoSEQ multiplex PCR assay. For the multiplex PCR, a mixture combining 60 forward primers for TCR Vbeta segments and 13 reverse primers for TCR Jbeta segments was used. A multiplex PCR assay on genomic DNA amplified the CDR3 region of rearranged TCR beta genes. Amplified TCR beta libraries were sequenced as 87-base-pair reads on the Illumina HiSeq System. The authors' pipeline ran thus. A later analysis tallied roughly 78 million unique TCR beta chains across the approximately 670 repertoires, and around 12 million of those chains were shared by two or more donors. A nearest-neighbor algorithm error-corrected the raw reads and collapsed the reads into unique sequences, merging closely related sequences to remove PCR and sequencing errors. Alignment of CDR3 sequences to IMGT reference sequences was used to assign V, D and J gene segments. For a sequence to be retained, a match of at least six nucleotides to both a V gene segment and a J gene segment was required. Rearrangements were classified as productive when the CDR3 lacked stop codons and remained in frame with V and J, and all other rearrangements were classified as non-productive. Following IMGT convention, CDR3 was defined as the stretch from the second conserved V-encoded cysteine to the conserved J-encoded phenylalanine. Sequences without an unambiguous match to a single V gene segment were excluded from the earlier analysis of several hundred of the donors. An earlier analysis of 550 to 650 of the donors classified V segments as functional when productive rearrangements were above 56.7% and as segregating when the standard deviation between donors was above 5%. To diagnose cytomegalovirus status from the catalog of TCR beta chain sequences, a statistical classification framework was built. V and J gene assignment, in a later analysis, came from comparing TCR nucleotide sequences with IMGT/GENE-DB human TR gene sequences. The TCRdist pipeline was used in a later analysis to assign CDR3 sequences and most-parsimonious VDJ recombination scenarios. In a later analysis, each TCR beta chain was defined by its CDR3 amino acid sequence together with its V-gene family, and reads without a unique V-gene family were excluded. In a later analysis, 450 to 600 highly shared, low-generation-probability nucleotide sequences were removed to address suspected cross-contamination and a sequencing artifact. For each public chain, a later analysis derived a clonal expansion index from normalized ranks of inferred template counts within each repertoire. In a later analysis, generation probabilities were computed with a VDJ recombination model fitted to out-of-frame rearrangements, and the resulting probabilities were checked against IGoR. In a later analysis, TCR-TCR, TCR-HLA and TCR-CMV co-occurrence was scored with hypergeometric tests, and a repertoire-size bias correction was applied to TCR pairs. In a later analysis, false discovery rates were estimated by permuting HLA or CMV assignments 20 times. A later analysis grouped co-occurring TCRs with DBSCAN, adding TCRdist sequence similarity when clustering within HLA-allele-positive subsets. Repertoires with fewer than 30,000 or more than 120,000 public chains, plus five repertoires with anomalous nucleotide sharing, were excluded from co-occurrence clustering. The table was pulled from immuneACCESS by TCRdb, which kept in-frame rearrangements only. Such tables lose some clones; where checked, under half of the loss comes from unresolved V genes, and the rest has no known cause. Clone size and V and J calls were adopted from that table, with D and trimming inferred from the DNA. For this sample there are roughly 180,000 clones; 70% to 80% appear just once. The ten largest clones capture 1.5% to 2% of the sample.

On this clone itself: The antigen this receptor binds is unknown. No quality values exist for individual bases; no much larger clone is one base distant.

In total, fewer than 750 healthy bone marrow donors made up the cohort. At the time of sampling, all cohort members were nominally healthy, though unrecorded immune exposures were likely present. The donor was CMV seronegative and belonged to the group of approximately 320 seronegative cohort members. A peripheral blood sample was provided by each donor, and peripheral blood mononuclear cells were used for TCR beta sequencing. The Qiagen DNeasy Blood Extraction Kit was used to extract genomic DNA from the blood cell samples. The study at large found these results: While some public TCRs were present in many individuals, most TCR sequences turned up only very rarely across donors. A cluster of highly shared sequence variants was judged likely to be a technical artifact of the sequencing pipeline. An earlier analysis of roughly 570 of the donors showed that most TCR beta V segments appeared in productive rearrangements either about 87% or about 30% of the time, which broadly matched IMGT annotations. In vitro tests confirmed that a few of the cytomegalovirus-associated TCR beta chains recognize cytomegalovirus antigens. In a later analysis, HLA-associated TCR beta chains showed more clonal expansion and lower generation probabilities than non-associated chains that were equally common. In a later analysis, the rate of TCR association differed among HLA loci, with DRB1 alleles having the most associated TCRs and HLA-C alleles having the fewest. A further reported finding was that TCR beta sequences accurately predicted the HLA-A and HLA-B alleles for most subjects in the first cohort. According to a later analysis, most CMV-associated TCR beta chains appeared to be HLA-restricted, and the HLA associations seemed to be driven largely by CMV exposure. Around 16 rarely observed V segments, including chromosome 9 orphons, were excluded from the earlier analysis of about 600 of the donors because counts were too low. The study gave a list of 150 to 200 TCR beta chains associated with cytomegalovirus. According to a later genetic analysis, donors in an Asian-associated ancestry cluster had fewer N-insertions in productive TCRs than the approximately 650-donor mean. Sequencing depth was assumed to be roughly uniform across donors in the presence/absence analyses, though that assumption may not hold. For the cohort, immune exposure information was limited to CMV serostatus. At a false discovery rate of 0.05, a later analysis linked about 17,000 TCR beta sequences to specific HLA alleles. The classifier was reported to diagnose cytomegalovirus status with high specificity and sensitivity in both the original cohort and the validation cohort. It was suggested by the authors that the approach could potentially be generalized to other disease states and immunological phenotypes. A later analysis reported that several top co-occurrence clusters appeared linked to parvovirus B19, influenza, CMV and Epstein-Barr virus. Because HLA typing was unavailable for some donors at each locus, only the typed subset was used in association tests. Because the 87-base-pair reads could not distinguish some IMGT-functional V segments, including TRBV6-2 and TRBV6-3, those segments were excluded. In this cohort, only TCR beta chains were sequenced, and detectable features were limited by the absence of alpha or paired-chain data. In a later genetic analysis, a missense DCLRE1C variant was associated with V-gene and J-gene trimming of TCR beta chains, and the association was replicated in an independent cohort. Correlated functional status among segregating V segments might reflect linkage disequilibrium, but an unknown experimental factor could not be ruled out. Strong co-occurrence of HLA alleles, especially DR and DQ, made assigning TCR associations to individual alleles difficult.

For CDR1 and CDR2, the germline V gene lists SGDLS and YYNGEE. V is cut by 2 bases and J by 2 bases, and the space between the germline ends is 14 bases. Spanning cysteine to phenylalanine, the CDR3 consists of 15 amino acids. This entry keeps only the CDR3 DNA: 45 bases, framed from base 1. The material sequenced was PBMCs. The source of this sequence is a man younger than 35 in good health and CMV-seronegative. The chain was built from TRBV9 and TRBJ2-7; the D segment could be TRBD2, given 7 matching bases. In nucleotides, the sequence is TGTGCCAGCAGCGTGGGAGGGGGGTCCGCCTACGAGCAGTACTTC. It is translated as CASSVGGGSAYEQYF. The full variable domain, with segments outside the CDR3 supplied by the reference TRBV9 and TRBJ2-7 proteins, appears as DSGVTQTPKHLITATGQRVTLRCSPRSGDLSVYWYQQSLDQGLQFLIQYYNGEERAKGNILERFSAQQFPDLHSELNLSSLELGDSALYFCASSVGGGSAYEQYFGPGTRLTVT.